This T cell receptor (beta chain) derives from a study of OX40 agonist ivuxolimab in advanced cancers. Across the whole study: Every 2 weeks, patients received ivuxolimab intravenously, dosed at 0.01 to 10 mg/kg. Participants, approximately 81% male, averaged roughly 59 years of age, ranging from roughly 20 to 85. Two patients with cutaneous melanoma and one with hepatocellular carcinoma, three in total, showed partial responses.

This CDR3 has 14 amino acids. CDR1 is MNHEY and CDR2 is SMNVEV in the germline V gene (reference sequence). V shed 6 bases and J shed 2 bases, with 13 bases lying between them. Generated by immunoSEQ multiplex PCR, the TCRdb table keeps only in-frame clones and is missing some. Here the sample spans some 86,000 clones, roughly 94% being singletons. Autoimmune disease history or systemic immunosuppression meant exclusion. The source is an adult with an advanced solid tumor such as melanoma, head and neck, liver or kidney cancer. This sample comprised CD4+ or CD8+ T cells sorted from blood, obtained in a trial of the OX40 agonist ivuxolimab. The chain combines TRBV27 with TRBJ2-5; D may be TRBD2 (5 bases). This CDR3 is CASSSLGLQETQYF. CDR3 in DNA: TGTGCCAGCAGCTCACTAGGACTTCAAGAGACCCAGTACTTC.